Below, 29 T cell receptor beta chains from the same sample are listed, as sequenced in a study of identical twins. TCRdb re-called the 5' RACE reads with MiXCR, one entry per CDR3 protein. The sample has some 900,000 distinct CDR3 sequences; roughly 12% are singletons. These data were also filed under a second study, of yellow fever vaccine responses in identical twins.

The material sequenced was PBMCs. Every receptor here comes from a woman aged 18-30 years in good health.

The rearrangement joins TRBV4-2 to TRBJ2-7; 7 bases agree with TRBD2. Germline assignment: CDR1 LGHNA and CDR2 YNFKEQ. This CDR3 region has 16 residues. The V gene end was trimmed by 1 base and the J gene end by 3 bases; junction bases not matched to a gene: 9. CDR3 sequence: CASSQVGDLADYEQYF. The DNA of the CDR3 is TGTGCCAGCAGCCAAGTAGGCGATCTAGCGGACTACGAGCAGTACTTC.

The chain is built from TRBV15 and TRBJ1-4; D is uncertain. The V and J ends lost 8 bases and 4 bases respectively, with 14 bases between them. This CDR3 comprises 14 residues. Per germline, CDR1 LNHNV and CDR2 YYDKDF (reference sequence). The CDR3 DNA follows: TGTGCCACCTCTCCGAGGATCAATAATGAAAAACTGTTTTTT. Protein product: CATSPRINNEKLFF.

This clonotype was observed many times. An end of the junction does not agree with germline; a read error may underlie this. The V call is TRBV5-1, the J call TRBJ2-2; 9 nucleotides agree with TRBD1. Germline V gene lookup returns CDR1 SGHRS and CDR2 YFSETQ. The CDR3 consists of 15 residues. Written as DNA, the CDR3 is TGTGCCAGCAGTCCGGGACAGGGGAACACCGGGGAGCTGTTTTTT. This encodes CASSPGQGNTGELFF.

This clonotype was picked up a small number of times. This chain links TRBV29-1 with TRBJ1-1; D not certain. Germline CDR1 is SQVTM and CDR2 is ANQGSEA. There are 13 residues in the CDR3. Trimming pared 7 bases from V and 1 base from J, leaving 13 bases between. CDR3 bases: TGCAGCGCTCGAGGCGACCCGAACACTGAAGCTTTCTTT. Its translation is CSARGDPNTEAFF.

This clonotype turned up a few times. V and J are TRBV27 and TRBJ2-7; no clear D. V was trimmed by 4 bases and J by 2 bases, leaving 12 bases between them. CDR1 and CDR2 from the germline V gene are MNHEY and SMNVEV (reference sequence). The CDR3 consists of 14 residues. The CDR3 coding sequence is TGTGCCAGCAGTTCCCTATCCTCGGCCTACGAGCAGTACGTC. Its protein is CASSSLSSAYEQYV.

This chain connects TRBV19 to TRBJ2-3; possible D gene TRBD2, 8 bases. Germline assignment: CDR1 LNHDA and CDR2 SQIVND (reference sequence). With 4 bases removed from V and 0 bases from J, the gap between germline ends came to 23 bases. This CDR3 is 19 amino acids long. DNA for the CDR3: TGTGCCAGTAGTACCCAGGGGGGCAGCGGGGGAACTAGCACAGATACGCAGTATTTT. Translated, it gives CASSTQGGSGGTSTDTQYF.

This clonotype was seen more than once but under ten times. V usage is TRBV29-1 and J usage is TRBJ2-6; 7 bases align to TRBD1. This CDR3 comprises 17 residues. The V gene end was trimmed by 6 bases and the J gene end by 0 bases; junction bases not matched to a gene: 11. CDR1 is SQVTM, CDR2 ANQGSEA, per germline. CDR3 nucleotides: TGCAGCGTCGACAGGGTTGGGTCCCTCTCTGGGGCCAACGTCCTGACTTTC. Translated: CSVDRVGSLSGANVLTF.

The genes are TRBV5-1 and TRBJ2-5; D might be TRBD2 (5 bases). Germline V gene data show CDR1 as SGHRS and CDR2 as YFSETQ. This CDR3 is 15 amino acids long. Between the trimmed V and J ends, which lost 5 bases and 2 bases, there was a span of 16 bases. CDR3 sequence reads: CASRMKDWKQETQYF. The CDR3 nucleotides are TGCGCCAGCAGAATGAAGGACTGGAAGCAAGAGACCCAGTACTTC.

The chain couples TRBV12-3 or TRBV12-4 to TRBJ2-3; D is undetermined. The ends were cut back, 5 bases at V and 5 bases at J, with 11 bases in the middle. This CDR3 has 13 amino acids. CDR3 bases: TGTGCCAGCAGTCTGATACCTGGAGATACGCAGTATTTT. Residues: CASSLIPGDTQYF.

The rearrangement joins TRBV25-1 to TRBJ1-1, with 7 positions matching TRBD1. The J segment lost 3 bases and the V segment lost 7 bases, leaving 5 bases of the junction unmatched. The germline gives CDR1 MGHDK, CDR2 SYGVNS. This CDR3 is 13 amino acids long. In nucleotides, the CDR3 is TGTGCCAGCAAACCGACAGGGCACACTGAAGCTTTCTTT. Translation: CASKPTGHTEAFF.

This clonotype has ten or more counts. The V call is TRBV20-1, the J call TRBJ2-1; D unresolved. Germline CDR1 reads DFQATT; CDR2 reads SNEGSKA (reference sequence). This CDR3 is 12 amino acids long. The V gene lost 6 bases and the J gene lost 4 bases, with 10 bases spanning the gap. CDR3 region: CSAPSLYNEQFF. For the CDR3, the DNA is TGCAGTGCACCGTCCCTTTACAATGAGCAGTTCTTC.

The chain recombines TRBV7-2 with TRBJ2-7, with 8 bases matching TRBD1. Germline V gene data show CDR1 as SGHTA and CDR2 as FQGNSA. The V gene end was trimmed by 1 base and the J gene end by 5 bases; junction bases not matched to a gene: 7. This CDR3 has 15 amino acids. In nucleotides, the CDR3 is TGTGCCAGCAGCTTAGGGGGCAGGGGGCAAAACGAGCAGTACTTC. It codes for CASSLGGRGQNEQYF.

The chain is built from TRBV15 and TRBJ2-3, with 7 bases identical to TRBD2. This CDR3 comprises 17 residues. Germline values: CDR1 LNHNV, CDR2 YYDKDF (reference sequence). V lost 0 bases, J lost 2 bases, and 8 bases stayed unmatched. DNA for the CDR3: TGTGCCACCAGCAGAGAGATTGCTAGCGGATACACAGATACGCAGTATTTT. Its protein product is CATSREIASGYTDTQYF.

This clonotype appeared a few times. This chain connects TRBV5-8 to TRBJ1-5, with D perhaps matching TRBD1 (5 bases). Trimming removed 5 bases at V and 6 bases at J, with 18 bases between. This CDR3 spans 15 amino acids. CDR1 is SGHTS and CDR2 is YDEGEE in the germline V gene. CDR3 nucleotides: TGTGCCAGCAGTGCTGGGGCCGTCGAATCTCAGCCCCAGCATTTT. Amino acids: CASSAGAVESQPQHF.

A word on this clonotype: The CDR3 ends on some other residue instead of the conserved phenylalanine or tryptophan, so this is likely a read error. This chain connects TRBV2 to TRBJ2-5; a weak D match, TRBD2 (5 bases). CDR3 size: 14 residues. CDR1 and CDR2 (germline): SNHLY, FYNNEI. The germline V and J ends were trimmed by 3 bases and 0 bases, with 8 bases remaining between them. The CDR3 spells CASSDRGYQETQYS. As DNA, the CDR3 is TGTGCCAGCAGTGACCGAGGGTACCAAGAGACCCAGTACTCC.

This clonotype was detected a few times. The CDR3: CASSPTGASQETQYF. The CDR3 nucleotides read TGCGCCAGCAGCCCAACAGGGGCTTCCCAAGAGACCCAGTACTTC. This chain uses TRBV5-1 with TRBJ2-5; 7 bases align to TRBD1. Germline CDR1 is SGHRS and CDR2 is YFSETQ. With 4 bases clipped from V and 1 base from J, the junction kept 7 bases outside the gene matches. The CDR3 has 15 amino acids.

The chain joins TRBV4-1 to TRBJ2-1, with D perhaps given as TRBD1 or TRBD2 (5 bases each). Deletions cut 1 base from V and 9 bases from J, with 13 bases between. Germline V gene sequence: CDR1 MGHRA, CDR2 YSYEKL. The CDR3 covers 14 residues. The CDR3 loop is CASSQVGAVAEQFF. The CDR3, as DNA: TGCGCCAGCAGCCAAGTCGGGGCAGTCGCTGAGCAGTTCTTC.

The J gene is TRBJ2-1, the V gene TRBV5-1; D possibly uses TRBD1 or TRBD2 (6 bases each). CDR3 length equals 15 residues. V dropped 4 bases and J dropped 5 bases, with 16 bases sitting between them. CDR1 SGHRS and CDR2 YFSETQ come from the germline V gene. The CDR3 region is CASSPGGFQNNEQFF. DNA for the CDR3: TGCGCCAGCAGCCCCGGGGGCTTCCAAAACAATGAGCAGTTCTTC.

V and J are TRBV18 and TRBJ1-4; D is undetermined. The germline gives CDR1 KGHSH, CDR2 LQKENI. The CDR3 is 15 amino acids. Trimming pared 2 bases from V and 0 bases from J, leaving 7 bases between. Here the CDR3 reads CASSPVGSTNEKLFF. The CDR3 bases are TGTGCCAGCTCACCAGTGGGTTCAACTAATGAAAAACTGTTTTTT.

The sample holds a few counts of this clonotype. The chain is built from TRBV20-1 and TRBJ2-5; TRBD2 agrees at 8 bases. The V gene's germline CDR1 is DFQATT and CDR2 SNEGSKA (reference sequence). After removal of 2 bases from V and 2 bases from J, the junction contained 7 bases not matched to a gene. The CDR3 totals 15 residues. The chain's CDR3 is CSARRRTSLQETQYF. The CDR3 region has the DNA TGCAGTGCTAGACGCCGGACTAGCCTTCAAGAGACCCAGTACTTC.

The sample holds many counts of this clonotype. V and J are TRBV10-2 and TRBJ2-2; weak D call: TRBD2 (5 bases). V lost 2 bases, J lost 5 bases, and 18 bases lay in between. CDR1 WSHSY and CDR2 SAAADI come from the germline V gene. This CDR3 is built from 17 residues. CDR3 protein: CASSELSPGVGTGELFF. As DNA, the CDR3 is TGCGCCAGCAGTGAGCTATCCCCCGGGGTCGGAACCGGGGAGCTGTTTTTT.

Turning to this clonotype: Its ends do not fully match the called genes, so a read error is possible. For the CDR3, the DNA is TGCTGTGCTAGAGATCAGGGACTAGCCTCCTACAATGAGCAGTTCTTC. Amino acid sequence: CCARDQGLASYNEQFF. The chain is built from TRBV20-1 and TRBJ2-1; TRBD2 agrees at 9 bases. CDR1 is DFQATT and CDR2 is SNEGSKA in the germline V gene (reference sequence). The CDR3 length is 16 residues.

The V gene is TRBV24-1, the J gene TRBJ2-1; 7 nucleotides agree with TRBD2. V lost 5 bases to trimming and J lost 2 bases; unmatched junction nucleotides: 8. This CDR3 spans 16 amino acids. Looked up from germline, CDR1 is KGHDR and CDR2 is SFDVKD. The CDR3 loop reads CATSVASGTAYNEQFF. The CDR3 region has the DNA TGTGCCACCAGTGTGGCTAGCGGAACGGCCTACAATGAGCAGTTCTTC.

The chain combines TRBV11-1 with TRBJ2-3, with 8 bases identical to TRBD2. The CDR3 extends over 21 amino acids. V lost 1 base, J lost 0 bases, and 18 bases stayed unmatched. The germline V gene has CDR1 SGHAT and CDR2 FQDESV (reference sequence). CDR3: CASSLGMTSARRTGSTDTQYF. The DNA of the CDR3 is TGTGCCAGCAGCTTAGGGATGACTAGCGCCAGAAGGACGGGCAGCACAGATACGCAGTATTTT.

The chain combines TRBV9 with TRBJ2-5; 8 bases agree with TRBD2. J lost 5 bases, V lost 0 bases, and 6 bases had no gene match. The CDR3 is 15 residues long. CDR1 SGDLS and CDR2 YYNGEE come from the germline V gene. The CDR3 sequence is CASSVDGLAWETQYF. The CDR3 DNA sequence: TGTGCCAGCAGCGTAGATGGACTAGCTTGGGAGACCCAGTACTTC.

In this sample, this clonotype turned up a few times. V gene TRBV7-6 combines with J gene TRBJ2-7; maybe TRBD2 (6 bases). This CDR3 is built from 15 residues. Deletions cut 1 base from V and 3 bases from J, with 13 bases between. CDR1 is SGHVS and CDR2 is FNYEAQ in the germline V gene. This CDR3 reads CASSLGGDLGYEQYF. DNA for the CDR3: TGTGCCAGCAGCTTAGGGGGGGATCTCGGCTACGAGCAGTACTTC.

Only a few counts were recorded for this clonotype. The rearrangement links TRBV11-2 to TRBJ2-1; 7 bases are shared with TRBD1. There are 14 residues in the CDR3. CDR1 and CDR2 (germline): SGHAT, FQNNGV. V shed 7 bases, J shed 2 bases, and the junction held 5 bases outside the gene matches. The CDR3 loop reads CASINRGPYNEQFF. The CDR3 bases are TGTGCCAGCATCAATAGGGGGCCCTACAATGAGCAGTTCTTC.

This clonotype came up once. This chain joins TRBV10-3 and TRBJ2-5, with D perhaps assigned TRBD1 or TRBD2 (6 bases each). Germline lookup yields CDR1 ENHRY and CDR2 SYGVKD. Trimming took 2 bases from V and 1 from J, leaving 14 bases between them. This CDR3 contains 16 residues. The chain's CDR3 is CAISEGGTRSQETQYF. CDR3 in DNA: TGTGCCATCAGTGAGGGGGGGACAAGGAGCCAAGAGACCCAGTACTTC.

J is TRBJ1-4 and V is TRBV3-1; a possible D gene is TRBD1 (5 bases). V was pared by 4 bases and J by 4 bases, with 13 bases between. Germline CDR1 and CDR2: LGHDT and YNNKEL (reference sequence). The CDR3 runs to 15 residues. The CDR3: CASSRQGGGNEKLFF. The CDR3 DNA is TGTGCCAGCAGCCGCCAGGGTGGAGGTAATGAAAAACTGTTTTTT.